This TCR beta chain was recorded in a study of T cell responses to AZD1222 COVID-19 vaccine. Study-level points and caveats: Two AZD1222 administrations were followed by greater Spike-specific TCR breadth and depth. Dominant CD4 TCR responses targeted spike regions 160-218 and 743-854.

This CDR3 is 15 amino acids long. Trimming at V came to 1 base and at J to 3 bases, leaving 4 bases not matched to a gene. The V gene's germline CDR1 is MNHNS and CDR2 SASEGT. This table comes from immunoSEQ multiplex PCR, and its TCRdb copy is limited to in-frame clones, with some not included. The data show fewer than 130,000 clones, with around 94% seen just once and more than 2% held by the top ten. A single count supports this clone. Antigen unknown. The starting material was peripheral blood, obtained on day 0 of AZD1222 vaccination. The chain couples TRBV6-1 to TRBJ2-3, with TRBD2 matching over 7 bases. The origin of this receptor is an adult in good health. Written as DNA, the CDR3 is TGTGCCAGCAGTGAAGTTTGGGGGGGGACAGATACGCAGTATTTT. The encoded protein is CASSEVWGGTDTQYF.